The clone carrying this T cell receptor (beta chain) has only a few counts. As yet, its antigen is unknown. The entry originates in a study of T cells after yellow fever vaccination. The CDR3 covers 15 residues. Germline CDR1 reads MNHEY; CDR2 reads SVGAGI. V gave up 0 bases and J gave up 5 bases, with 13 bases separating them. TCRdb redid the calling of the 5' RACE reads with MiXCR, one entry per CDR3 protein. The sample yields approximately 510,000 distinct CDR3 sequences, 21% seen once. Findings and caveats of the study: Abundant bulk-population clonotypes could contaminate the FACS-sorted repertoires.

This TCR came from a man aged 18 to 29 who received the YFV17D yellow fever vaccine. The V gene is TRBV6-5, the J gene TRBJ1-1, with D possibly matching TRBD1 (5 bases). The source material was PBMCs, sampled approximately 22 days after the first yellow fever vaccination. CDR3 region: CASSYSTGGTTEAFF. In DNA, the CDR3 is TGTGCCAGCAGTTACTCGACGGGGGGTACGACTGAAGCTTTCTTT.